Listed below are T cell receptor beta chains from one sample, sequenced in a study of T cell repertoires in cytomegalovirus infection. These receptors are not linked to any known antigen. From the reads, TCRdb called clonotypes with MiXCR, one entry per CDR3 protein. In the table there are 370,000 or so distinct CDR3 sequences, about a third of which are singletons. The source material was cultured PBMCs, sampled from culture after CMV antigen stimulation. Source of these receptors: a human donor in good health (CMV status not recorded). Some clones in this sample may be carry-over from other donors' samples. CDR3s include the opening cysteine and the closing phenylalanine or tryptophan. The D gene is left open where the match is weak. Where a row states a size, it is once, few, many or the class of an expanded clone; other rows omit it.

clone size	V gene	J gene	D gene	CDR3 DNA	CDR3 protein
few	TRBV7-3	TRBJ2-1	TRBD2	TGTGCCAGCAGCTTAAGGTTAGCGGGAGTGTTGGATGAGCAGTTCTTC	CASSLRLAGVLDEQFF
-	TRBV6-5	TRBJ2-1	TRBD2	TGTGCCAGCAACATACTAGCGGGGGCCTACAATGAGCAGTTCTTC	CASNILAGAYNEQFF
many	TRBV28	TRBJ2-1	TRBD2	TGTGCCAGCAGTCTCCTAGCGGGAGGAAACAATGAGCAGTTCTTC	CASSLLAGGNNEQFF
-	TRBV27	TRBJ2-1	-	TGTGCCAGCAGTTTACAGGAGATTAGCGGCCCATACAATGAGCAGTTCTTC	CASSLQEISGPYNEQFF
-	TRBV11-3	TRBJ2-7	TRBD1	TGTGCCAGCAGCTTAGCCGGGACAGGTTCTTACGAGCAGTACTTC	CASSLAGTGSYEQYF
many	TRBV7-6	TRBJ2-1	TRBD2	TGTGCCAGCAGTATATCTAGCGGTATATACAATGAGCAGTTCTTC	CASSISSGIYNEQFF
many	TRBV27	TRBJ1-6	-	TGTGCCAGCAGACAGGACTCAGTTCGGAGCTCCTATAATTCACCCCTCCACTTT	CASRQDSVRSSYNSPLHF
-	TRBV5-6	TRBJ2-3	-	TGTGCCAGCAGCTTGGCCCCTGCCAGCACAGATACGCAGTATTTT	CASSLAPASTDTQYF
-	TRBV6-2/TRBV6-3	TRBJ2-1	TRBD2	TGTGCCAGCAACATCGTGGGGGAGGGCCGGGATGAGCAGTTCTTC	CASNIVGEGRDEQFF
many	TRBV7-3	TRBJ2-2	-	TGTGCCAGCAGCTTATGGGGCAGGCCGAACACCGGGGAGCTGTTTTTT	CASSLWGRPNTGELFF
-	TRBV2	TRBJ2-5	TRBD2	TGTGCCAGCAGTGGAGGGCTTAGCGGGAGGGCCCGGGAGCCACAAGAGACCCAGTACTTC	CASSGGLSGRAREPQETQYF
few	TRBV6-6	TRBJ1-5	-	TGTGCCAGCAGTTACGGGCCAAGGGATCAGCCCCAGCATTTT	CASSYGPRDQPQHF
few	TRBV7-2	TRBJ2-2	-	TGTGCCAGCAGCCAGACAGCTGGGACCGGGGAGCTGTTTTTT	CASSQTAGTGELFF
-	TRBV11-2	TRBJ2-3	-	TGTGCCAGCAGCCCCGGTCTACGGCGACAAGATACGCAGTATTTT	CASSPGLRRQDTQYF
-	TRBV9	TRBJ1-3	-	TGTGCCAGCAGCGTATTAGATCAACACGTCTCTGGAAACACCATATATTTT	CASSVLDQHVSGNTIYF
-	TRBV12-3/TRBV12-4	TRBJ2-7	TRBD2	TGTGCCAGCAGTGCACTAGCGGGGCTTACCTACGAGCAGTACTTC	CASSALAGLTYEQYF
few	TRBV14	TRBJ1-2	-	TGTGCCAGCAGCACGCGACGGAGCAAGCCCCCCTATGGCTACACCTTC	CASSTRRSKPPYGYTF
few	TRBV7-9	TRBJ2-1	TRBD2	TGTGCCAGCAGCTTAGCGGGGACTAGCGGGACCTACAATGAGCAGTTCTTC	CASSLAGTSGTYNEQFF
few	TRBV28	TRBJ2-2	-	TGTGCCAGCAGACGCATTCAGACAGGCTACACCGGGGAGCTGTTTTTT	CASRRIQTGYTGELFF
-	TRBV19	TRBJ1-5	TRBD1	TGTGCCAGTAGTATCCTTCAGGGGGCGGGCAATCAGCCCCAGCATTTT	CASSILQGAGNQPQHF
-	TRBV7-2	TRBJ2-7	-	TGTGCCAGCAGCTTAAAGTACGAGCAGTACTTC	CASSLKYEQYF
-	TRBV12-3/TRBV12-4	TRBJ2-5	TRBD2	TGTGCCAGCAATATAGCGGGAGGGGTAGAGACCCAGTACTTC	CASNIAGGVETQYF
few	TRBV10-3	TRBJ1-1	TRBD1	TGTGCCATCAGGACAGGGGGGCCTCGTAACACTGAAGCTTTCTTT	CAIRTGGPRNTEAFF
-	TRBV7-2	TRBJ2-3	TRBD2	TGTGCCAGCAGCTCCATATCTAGCGGGAATGGAGATACGCAGTATTTT	CASSSISSGNGDTQYF
-	TRBV6-5	TRBJ2-3	TRBD2	TGTGCCAGCTGGCCGGGGGGACGGGCGGGAGATACGCAGTATTTT	CASWPGGRAGDTQYF
few	TRBV7-9	TRBJ1-1	TRBD1	TGTGCCAGCAGCTTAGAGCAGGGGGCCCTGAGGGCTGAAGCTTTCTTT	CASSLEQGALRAEAFF
-	TRBV28	TRBJ1-5	TRBD1	TGTGCCAGCAGAACAGGACAGGGCAGCAATCAGCCCCAGCATTTT	CASRTGQGSNQPQHF
-	TRBV3-1	TRBJ2-1	TRBD2	TGTGCCAGCAGCAAAATGGCGGGAGGGCCGTACAATGAGCAGTTCTTC	CASSKMAGGPYNEQFF
-	TRBV24-1	TRBJ2-5	-	TGTGCCACCAGTGAGTGGGACGGTAACGAAGAGACCCAGTACTTC	CATSEWDGNEETQYF